This T cell receptor beta chain was documented in a study of CD8 T cells in ankylosing spondylitis. General study findings and limits: Past research had described some motif variants in reactive arthritis synovial fluid and blood. What appeared characteristic of ankylosing spondylitis blood was a TCR beta motif of about eight highly homologous variants.

TCRdb reprocessed the 5' RACE reads via MiXCR and lists one record per CDR3 protein. Of 200,000 to 250,000 distinct CDR3 sequences listed, about 7% are singletons. This clonotype was counted at least ten times. Its antigen remains unknown. The CDR3 loop spans 17 amino acids. Germline CDR1 is SGHTA and CDR2 is FQGNSA. Trimming shortened V by 0 bases and J by 3 bases, and 18 bases separated the two germline ends. Sequencing used blood, either unsorted or a sorted T cell fraction (not recorded which). This sequence was found in a male donor with ankylosing spondylitis. The chain employs TRBV7-2 and TRBJ2-7; D perhaps matches TRBD2 (6 bases). CDR3 sequence reads: CASSLAHGGTVYYEQYF. CDR3 DNA: TGTGCCAGCAGCTTAGCTCACGGGGGTACAGTCTACTACGAGCAGTACTTC.